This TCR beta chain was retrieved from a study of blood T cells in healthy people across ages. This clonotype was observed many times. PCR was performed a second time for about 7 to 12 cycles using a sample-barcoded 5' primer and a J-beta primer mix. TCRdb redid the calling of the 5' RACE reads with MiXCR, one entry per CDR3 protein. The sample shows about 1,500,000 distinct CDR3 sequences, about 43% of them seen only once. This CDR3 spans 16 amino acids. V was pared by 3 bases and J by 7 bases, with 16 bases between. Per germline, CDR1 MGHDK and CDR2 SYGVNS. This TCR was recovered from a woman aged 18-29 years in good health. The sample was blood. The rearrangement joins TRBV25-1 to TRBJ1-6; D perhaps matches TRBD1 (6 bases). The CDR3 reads CASSDGGGQRNSPLHF. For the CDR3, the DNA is TGTGCCAGCAGTGATGGTGGAGGACAGAGAAATTCACCCCTCCACTTT.